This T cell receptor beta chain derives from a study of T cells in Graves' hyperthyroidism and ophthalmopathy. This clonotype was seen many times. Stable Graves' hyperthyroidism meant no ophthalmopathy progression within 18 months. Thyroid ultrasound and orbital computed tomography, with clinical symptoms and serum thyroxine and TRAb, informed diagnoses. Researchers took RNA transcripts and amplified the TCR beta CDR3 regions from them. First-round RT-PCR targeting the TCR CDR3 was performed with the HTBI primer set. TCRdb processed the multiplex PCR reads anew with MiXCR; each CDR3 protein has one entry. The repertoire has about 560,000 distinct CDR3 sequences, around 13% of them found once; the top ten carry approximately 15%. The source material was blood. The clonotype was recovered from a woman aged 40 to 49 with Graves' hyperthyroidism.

The CDR3 loop reads CASSPPPGGINYEQYF. The DNA for the CDR3 is TGTGCCAGCAGTCCCCCACCAGGAGGCATCAACTACGAGCAGTACTTC. This chain links TRBV28 with TRBJ2-7; the D gene is possibly TRBD2 (5 bases). Trimming cost V 5 bases and J 3 bases, with 20 bases left between them. Germline V gives CDR1 MDHEN, CDR2 SYDVKM. The CDR3 spans 16 residues.